This TCR beta chain was captured by sequencing in a study of blood T cell repertoires in COVID-19. On the study more broadly: COVID-19 samples from acute and convalescent phases originated in the United States, Italy and Spain. T cells, B-cell-depleted T cells, or PBMCs provided the cDNA or gDNA that served as material.

Per the original methods: Reference gene primer amplification gave estimated nucleated cell counts. The data were produced by immunoSEQ multiplex PCR, yet TCRdb's version contains in-frame clones alone and is incomplete. V and J calls and clone size are given by that table; D and trimming were obtained from the DNA. The data show some 60,000 clones, with 75% to 95% seen just once and 6.2% held by the top ten. Germline V lookup: CDR1 LNHDA, CDR2 SQIVND (reference sequence). With 5 bases clipped from V and 4 bases from J, the junction kept 10 bases outside the gene matches. CDR3 size: 15 residues. This TCR was sampled from a man aged 35 to 55 with acute or convalescent COVID-19. The chain uses TRBV19 and TRBJ2-5, with 7 bases matching TRBD2. Specimen: peripheral blood. The CDR3 region is CASSYERGRGETQYF. In nucleotides, the CDR3 is TGTGCCAGTAGTTACGAGCGGGGCCGGGGAGAGACCCAGTACTTC.